Below are 17 T cell receptor beta chains sequenced from a single sample in a study of T cell clonotyping in hematopoietic cell transplantation. Time point indicated: recipient sample about 28 days before transplant, after cytoreduction. TCRdb's copy holds only in-frame clones and misses some; the assay was immunoSEQ multiplex PCR. The table records some 28,000 clones, roughly 84% of them present only once. The source was peripheral blood mononuclear cells, collected before stem cell transplant. The receptors derive from a man aged 35 to 55 with acute myeloid leukemia. Some clones in this sample may be carry-over from other donors' samples.

This clone is a singleton in its sample. The chain has TRBV4-2 and TRBJ2-3; TRBD2 matches at 9 bases. This CDR3 contains 16 residues. From germline, CDR1 is LGHNA and CDR2 YNFKEQ. Trimming at V came to 1 base and at J to 2 bases, leaving 4 bases not matched to a gene. The CDR3, as DNA: TGTGCCAGCAGCCAAGGTGCTAGCGGGACCACAGATACGCAGTATTTT. This codes for CASSQGASGTTDTQYF.

The chain recombines TRBV7-2 with TRBJ1-3; D is perhaps TRBD1 (5 bases). This CDR3 is built from 15 residues. Trimming took 1 base from V and 4 from J, leaving 11 bases between them. Germline V gene data show CDR1 as SGHTA and CDR2 as FQGNSA. CDR3 residues: CASSLDFGGGNTIYF. CDR3 bases: TGTGCCAGCAGCTTAGATTTCGGGGGAGGAAACACCATATATTTT.

The V call is TRBV28, the J call TRBJ1-1; D call uncertain. Germline V gives CDR1 MDHEN, CDR2 SYDVKM. V shed 6 bases and J shed 3 bases, with 17 bases lying between them. The CDR3 runs 15 residues. CDR3 sequence reads: CASSPPRVTYTEAFF. The CDR3 DNA is TGTGCCAGCAGCCCCCCCCGGGTGACTTACACTGAAGCTTTCTTT.

About this clone: The sample has other DNA sequences that encode this CDR3 too. The CDR3 DNA sequence: TGTGCCAGCAGACAACAGGGAAACTATGGCTACACCTTC. Encoded protein: CASRQQGNYGYTF. The chain carries TRBV6-6 and TRBJ1-2, with a possible D match to TRBD1 (6 bases). V was pared by 6 bases and J by 2 bases, with 10 bases between. This CDR3 has 13 amino acids. Germline CDR1 is MNHNY and CDR2 is SVGAGI (reference sequence).

The rearrangement uses TRBV6-5 and TRBJ1-5; TRBD1 is a possible D gene (6 bases). The CDR3 has 15 amino acids. CDR1 is MNHEY, CDR2 SVGAGI, per germline. V lost 5 bases, J lost 7 bases, and 18 bases lay in between. The CDR3: CASSPESGASQPQHF. Here the CDR3 DNA reads TGTGCCAGCAGTCCCGAGTCAGGGGCTAGCCAGCCCCAGCATTTT.

This clone was seen a single time. The J gene is TRBJ2-5, the V gene TRBV7-9, with D perhaps matching TRBD1 (6 bases). Germline CDR1 and CDR2: SEHNR and FQNEAQ (reference sequence). The V and J ends lost 5 bases and 5 bases respectively, with 12 bases between them. The CDR3 covers 13 residues. The CDR3 is CASSPGVAETQYF. The CDR3 bases are TGTGCCAGCAGCCCAGGGGTGGCCGAGACCCAGTACTTC. Full variable domain (missing parts from reference TRBV7-9 and TRBJ2-5): DTGVSQNPRHKITKRGQNVTFRCDPISEHNRLYWYRQTLGQGPEFLTYFQNEAQLEKSRLLSDRFSAERPKGSFSTLEIQRTEQGDSAMYLCASSPGVAETQYFGPGTRLLVL.

Worth noting for this clone: The junction shows a germline mismatch at one end, possibly a read error. The rearrangement uses TRBV4-3 and TRBJ1-2, with D uncertain. CDR1 is LGHNA, CDR2 YSLEER, per germline. The CDR3 is made up of 12 amino acids. The CDR3 nucleotides read TGCGCCAGCAGCCAAACTCGAGGATCGGCCCGCTTC. Protein sequence: CASSQTRGSARF.

The chain carries TRBV11-2 and TRBJ2-7; D may correspond to TRBD1 or TRBD2 (5 bases each). Germline V gene sequence: CDR1 SGHAT, CDR2 FQNNGV. Trimming took off 5 bases at V and 1 base at J, with 18 bases between the two ends. The CDR3 extends over 16 amino acids. The CDR3 DNA reads TGTGCCAGCAGCCATAGTTTGGGGGAAAAATCCTACGAGCAGTACTTC. It codes for CASSHSLGEKSYEQYF.

The V call is TRBV4-2, the J call TRBJ2-3; D unclear. V shed 1 base and J shed 2 bases, with 4 bases lying between them. CDR3 size: 13 residues. Germline V gene lookup returns CDR1 LGHNA and CDR2 YNFKEQ. This chain's CDR3 is CASSQVVTDTQYF. CDR3 DNA: TGTGCCAGCAGCCAAGTCGTCACAGATACGCAGTATTTT.

V is TRBV4-1 and J is TRBJ2-1; 7 bases fit TRBD2. The CDR3 is 17 amino acids. Germline V gene sequence: CDR1 MGHRA, CDR2 YSYEKL. V lost 0 bases to trimming and J lost 0 bases; unmatched junction nucleotides: 5. The CDR3: CASSQDRASGSYNEQFF. The DNA for the CDR3 is TGCGCCAGCAGCCAAGATCGTGCTAGCGGCTCCTACAATGAGCAGTTCTTC.

This clone is categorized as medium-sized. J is TRBJ2-7 and V is TRBV10-3, with 8 positions matching TRBD1. The germline V gene encodes CDR1 ENHRY and CDR2 SYGVKD. The CDR3 contains 15 residues. The V and J ends lost 9 bases and 6 bases, in that order; junction bases with no gene match: 16. The CDR3 coding sequence is TGTGCCATAGGACAGGGTTCTCCCCCGCCTCTCGAGCAGTACTTC. Amino acids: CAIGQGSPPPLEQYF.

The chain links TRBV9 to TRBJ2-2, with D unclear. The CDR3 contains 16 residues. The V gene lost 1 base and the J gene lost 4 bases, with 14 bases spanning the gap. Germline values: CDR1 SGDLS, CDR2 YYNGEE. CDR3 nucleotides: TGTGCCAGCAGCGTAATATCTAGAGGTGGCACCGGGGAGCTGTTTTTT. As protein: CASSVISRGGTGELFF. Full variable domain (rest looked up from reference TRBV9 and TRBJ2-2): DSGVTQTPKHLITATGQRVTLRCSPRSGDLSVYWYQQSLDQGLQFLIQYYNGEERAKGNILERFSAQQFPDLHSELNLSSLELGDSALYFCASSVISRGGTGELFFGEGSRLTVL.

This clone was recorded only once. This chain's CDR3 is CASRPRGARFDTQYF. Here the CDR3 DNA reads TGTGCCAGCAGACCCCGAGGGGCCCGATTCGATACGCAGTATTTT. The chain is built from TRBV6-5 and TRBJ2-3, with D possibly being TRBD1 or TRBD2 (5 bases each). V lost 6 bases to trimming and J lost 6 bases, with 19 bases between them. This CDR3 is 15 amino acids long. Germline assignment: CDR1 MNHEY and CDR2 SVGAGI.

The V and J genes are TRBV5-1 and TRBJ2-5, with D possibly being TRBD1 or TRBD2 (5 bases each). The germline V gene has CDR1 SGHRS and CDR2 YFSETQ. CDR3 length: 13 residues. Trimming pared 4 bases from V and 5 bases from J, leaving 12 bases between. The CDR3 region has the DNA TGCGCCAGCAGCCCCGGGACGTGGGAGACCCAGTACTTC. Its protein is CASSPGTWETQYF. The full variable domain, its missing parts supplied by reference TRBV5-1 and TRBJ2-5, is KAGVTQTPRYLIKTRGQQVTLSCSPISGHRSVSWYQQTPGQGLQFLFEYFSETQRNKGNFPGRFSGRQFSNSRSEMNVSTLELGDSALYLCASSPGTWETQYFGPGTRLLVL.

J is TRBJ1-6 and V is TRBV4-3; the match to TRBD1 covers 8 bases. CDR3 size: 16 residues. Germline CDR1 and CDR2: LGHNA and YSLEER. Trimming at V came to 6 bases and at J to 7 bases, leaving 11 bases not matched to a gene. CDR3 protein: CASRLSIQGENSPLHF. DNA of the CDR3: TGCGCCAGCAGGCTTTCGATACAGGGGGAGAATTCACCCCTCCACTTT.

This clone was recorded a few times. The CDR3 DNA follows: TGTGCCAGCAGTTACTCAGTCGGACAGTCCTCCTACGAGCAGTACTTC. Encoded protein: CASSYSVGQSSYEQYF. V usage is TRBV6-5 and J usage is TRBJ2-7, with D perhaps matching TRBD1 (6 bases). V was clipped by 0 bases and J by 0 bases, with 12 bases between them. The CDR3 length is 16 residues. Germline CDR1 is MNHEY and CDR2 is SVGAGI.

This chain links TRBV30 with TRBJ1-1; unclear D gene. V gave up 1 base and J gave up 1 base, with 10 bases separating them. CDR1 GTSNPN and CDR2 SVGIG come from the germline V gene (reference sequence). The CDR3 consists of 14 residues. The CDR3: CAWSAMTPNTEAFF. The CDR3 bases are TGTGCCTGGAGTGCGATGACACCGAACACTGAAGCTTTCTTT.